The 21 T cell receptor beta chains reported below all come from one sample, sequenced in a study of early T cells in non-severe SARS-CoV-2 infection. MiXCR, applied by TCRdb to the 5' RACE reads, yields one record per CDR3 protein. There are about 92,000 distinct CDR3 sequences in the sample; 12% to 15% occur only once, and under 7.5% lies in the top ten. What was sequenced was whole blood. These receptors came from an adult who was a healthcare worker with PCR-confirmed SARS-CoV-2 infection or an uninfected control (not recorded which).

This clonotype was recorded a few times. The rearrangement joins TRBV7-2 to TRBJ2-7; TRBD1 matches 7 bases. With V trimmed by 5 bases and J by 2 bases, 6 bases remained unmatched. CDR1 is SGHTA, CDR2 FQGNSA, per germline. This CDR3 is 14 amino acids long. For the CDR3, the DNA is TGTGCCAGCAGCGCACGACAGGGCCCCTACGAGCAGTACTTC. Translated: CASSARQGPYEQYF. The full variable domain, with the rest looked up from reference TRBV7-2 and TRBJ2-7, is GAGVSQSPSNKVTEKGKDVELRCDPISGHTALYWYRQSLGQGLEFLIYFQGNSAPDKSGLPSDRFSAERTGGSVSTLTIQRTQQEDSAVYLCASSARQGPYEQYFGPGTRLTVT.

The rearrangement links TRBV27 to TRBJ1-1; D is uncertain. Trimming took 3 bases from V and 0 from J, leaving 8 bases between them. Germline V gives CDR1 MNHEY, CDR2 SMNVEV (reference sequence). The CDR3 length is 14 residues. CDR3 nucleotide sequence: TGTGCCAGCAGTTTGCGAGATTTGAACACTGAAGCTTTCTTT. Amino acid sequence: CASSLRDLNTEAFF.

This clonotype was counted at least ten times. This sequence joins TRBV11-2 and TRBJ1-1; D gene ambiguous. Germline V CDR1 and CDR2: SGHAT, FQNNGV. The V end was cut by 4 bases, the J end by 0 bases, with 6 bases between. CDR3 length equals 13 residues. The chain's CDR3 is CASSSTVNTEAFF. CDR3 coding DNA: TGTGCCAGCAGCTCCACGGTGAACACTGAAGCTTTCTTT.

A few counts support this clonotype. This chain joins TRBV12-3 or TRBV12-4 and TRBJ2-1; the match to TRBD2 covers 9 bases. CDR3 length: 16 amino acids. With 2 bases clipped from V and 0 bases from J, the junction kept 2 bases outside the gene matches. CDR3 residues: CASSLKRGDSYNEQFF. The CDR3 coding sequence is TGTGCCAGCAGTTTAAAGCGGGGGGACTCCTACAATGAGCAGTTCTTC.

This clonotype was found a few times. V usage is TRBV6-5 and J usage is TRBJ2-2; D uncertain. V dropped 0 bases and J dropped 5 bases, with 16 bases sitting between them. Germline CDR1 and CDR2: MNHEY and SVGAGI. CDR3 length: 17 amino acids. The CDR3, as DNA: TGTGCCAGCAGTTACTCACATCCAAGTCAGGTTACCGGGGAGCTGTTTTTT. It yields the protein CASSYSHPSQVTGELFF.

This clonotype was counted only a few times. This CDR3 reads CASSPSGGAWEQYF. The CDR3 coding sequence is TGTGCCAGCAGCCCTAGCGGGGGGGCATGGGAGCAGTACTTC. The chain is built from TRBV5-4 and TRBJ2-7, with TRBD2 matching 12 bases. The CDR3 is made up of 14 amino acids. Germline V gene sequence: CDR1 SGHNT, CDR2 YYREEE (reference sequence). V lost 4 bases, J lost 7 bases, and 6 bases stayed unmatched.

There are many counts of this clonotype. This rearrangement joins TRBV5-1 to TRBJ2-2; TRBD1 is a possible D gene (7 bases). CDR1 and CDR2 from the germline V gene are SGHRS and YFSETQ. CDR3 length: 14 amino acids. Trimming removed 4 bases from V and 7 bases from J, with 14 bases in between. The CDR3 DNA is TGCGCCAGCAGCCCGGAGGGGGCGGGCGGGGAGCTGTTTTTT. Its protein is CASSPEGAGGELFF.

V and J are TRBV20-1 and TRBJ2-7; D tentatively reads TRBD1 or TRBD2 (5 bases each). Looked up from germline, CDR1 is DFQATT and CDR2 is SNEGSKA (reference sequence). V shed 5 bases and J shed 2 bases, with 19 bases lying between them. There are 15 residues in the CDR3. CDR3 sequence: CSAAHEGSRTYEQYF. The CDR3 coding sequence is TGCAGTGCTGCCCACGAGGGGTCAAGGACCTACGAGCAGTACTTC.

Ten or more counts support this clonotype. CDR3 in amino acids: CASSQTGTSLNEQFF. In nucleotides, the CDR3 is TGCGCCAGCAGCCAGACCGGGACTAGTTTGAATGAGCAGTTCTTC. The chain uses TRBV4-1 and TRBJ2-1, with 8 bases matching TRBD2. The CDR3 loop spans 15 amino acids. J was trimmed by 7 bases and V by 3 bases; bases with no gene match: 8. CDR1 and CDR2 (germline): MGHRA, YSYEKL.

V is TRBV12-3 or TRBV12-4 and J is TRBJ2-3; 9 nucleotides line up with TRBD2. With V trimmed by 1 base and J by 7 bases, 12 bases remained unmatched. CDR3 length equals 17 residues. The CDR3 DNA reads as TGTGCCAGCAGTTTAGAAGAGGCTAGCGGGGTGCTCTATACGCAGTATTTT. Its translation is CASSLEEASGVLYTQYF.

Only a few counts were recorded for this clonotype. The chain combines TRBV5-1 with TRBJ2-7; D is possibly TRBD2 (5 bases). Between the trimmed V and J ends, which lost 3 bases and 2 bases, there was a span of 6 bases. Germline V gives CDR1 SGHRS, CDR2 YFSETQ. This CDR3 spans 12 amino acids. CDR3 loop: CASSSGAYEQYF. The DNA of the CDR3 is TGCGCCAGCAGCTCCGGGGCCTACGAGCAGTACTTC.

V is TRBV7-6 and J is TRBJ2-3; 11 nucleotides line up with TRBD1. The CDR3 length is 15 residues. With 2 bases clipped from V and 5 bases from J, the junction kept 3 bases outside the gene matches. The V gene's germline CDR1 is SGHVS and CDR2 FNYEAQ. The chain's CDR3 is CASSLQGTGGDTQYF. As DNA, the CDR3 is TGTGCCAGCAGCTTACAAGGGACAGGGGGAGATACGCAGTATTTT.

The V call is TRBV4-1, the J call TRBJ1-1, with D perhaps matching TRBD1 (5 bases). Germline loops: CDR1 MGHRA, CDR2 YSYEKL. V gave up 1 base and J gave up 2 bases, with 11 bases separating them. This CDR3 has 15 residues. The CDR3 bases are TGCGCCAGCAGCCAAGGGCAGGGCCCTAACACTGAAGCTTTCTTT. Its protein product is CASSQGQGPNTEAFF.

The chain couples TRBV3-1 to TRBJ2-5; TRBD1 might be the D (7 bases). Germline V CDR1 and CDR2: LGHDT, YNNKEL (reference sequence). V was trimmed by 3 bases and J by 3 bases, leaving 14 bases between them. This CDR3 region has 15 residues. CDR3 protein: CASSHNPRGEETQYF. The CDR3 nucleotides read TGTGCCAGCAGCCACAATCCCAGGGGGGAAGAGACCCAGTACTTC.

The chain uses TRBV5-1 and TRBJ2-3, with a weak D call TRBD2 (7 bases). Germline CDR1 SGHRS, CDR2 YFSETQ. V shed 6 bases and J shed 0 bases, with 14 bases lying between them. The CDR3 is 15 amino acids. In DNA form, the CDR3 reads TGCGCCAGCACCCTGGGGGGGGCTAGCACAGATACGCAGTATTTT. It is translated as CASTLGGASTDTQYF.

A few counts support this clonotype. The rearrangement uses TRBV7-8 and TRBJ1-1; tentative D call: TRBD1 (5 bases). This CDR3 region has 16 residues. Germline assignment: CDR1 SGHVS and CDR2 FQNEAQ. Trimming removed 0 bases from V and 0 bases from J, with 11 bases in between. The CDR3 sequence: CASSLAGSDMNTEAFF. CDR3 coding DNA: TGTGCCAGCAGCTTAGCGGGATCGGACATGAACACTGAAGCTTTCTTT. Supplemented by reference TRBV7-8 and TRBJ1-1, the full variable domain reads GAGVSQSPRYKVAKRGQDVALRCDPISGHVSLFWYQQALGQGPEFLTYFQNEAQLDKSGLPSDRFFAERPEGSVSTLKIQRTQQEDSAVYLCASSLAGSDMNTEAFFGQGTRLTVV.

The chain employs TRBV5-4 and TRBJ2-2, with 11 positions matching TRBD1. CDR1 and CDR2 from the germline V gene are SGHNT and YYREEE (reference sequence). With 3 bases clipped from V and 6 bases from J, the junction kept 7 bases outside the gene matches. The CDR3 has 16 residues. DNA for the CDR3: TGTGCCAGCAGCTCCATGGACAGGGGGCCGGCCGGGGAGCTGTTTTTT. It encodes CASSSMDRGPAGELFF.

The table lists this clonotype with a few counts. The chain has TRBV30 and TRBJ2-7; D not resolved. The V and J ends lost 1 base and 1 base respectively, with 5 bases between them. The CDR3 is 12 amino acids. Germline lookup yields CDR1 GTSNPN and CDR2 SVGIG (reference sequence). In DNA, the CDR3 is TGTGCCTGGAGTGAACTTTCCTACGAGCAGTACTTC. Its protein product is CAWSELSYEQYF.

The chain uses TRBV12-3 or TRBV12-4 and TRBJ1-1, with a possible D match to TRBD1 (5 bases). The length of the CDR3 is 13 residues. Between the trimmed V and J ends, which lost 6 bases and 1 base, there was a span of 9 bases. CDR3 protein: CASRTDTNTEAFF. In DNA, the CDR3 is TGTGCCAGCAGGACGGACACGAACACTGAAGCTTTCTTT.

This clonotype has a handful of counts. J is TRBJ1-2 and V is TRBV5-1; D is unclear. Trimming stripped 0 bases from V and 1 base from J, with 10 bases between. CDR3 length: 15 amino acids. The germline V gene encodes CDR1 SGHRS and CDR2 YFSETQ. As DNA, the CDR3 is TGCGCCAGCAGCTTGGTAGCCCGGGATAACTATGGCTACACCTTC. It yields the protein CASSLVARDNYGYTF.

This clonotype was picked up a small number of times. This chain links TRBV27 with TRBJ2-3; 13 bases are shared with TRBD2. The CDR3 loop spans 16 amino acids. V trimming: 5 bases; J trimming: 2 bases; junction bases outside the gene matches: 4. Germline CDR1 MNHEY, CDR2 SMNVEV (reference sequence). CDR3 sequence reads: CASSPGTSGVTDTQYF. The DNA of the CDR3 is TGTGCCAGCAGTCCCGGGACTAGCGGGGTCACAGATACGCAGTATTTT.